The 17 T cell receptor beta chains below were found in one sample sequenced in a study of CD8 T cells in Susac syndrome. An amount of RNA that ranged from roughly 0.5 to 1 ug was reverse transcribed with random hexamers. MiXCR, run by TCRdb on the immunoSEQ multiplex PCR reads, gives a single entry per CDR3 protein. The sample lists 150,000 to 180,000 distinct CDR3 sequences; around 95% were seen once. What was sequenced was CD4+ T cells from PBMCs. These receptors all stem from a human donor with Susac syndrome.

The rearrangement uses TRBV5-1 and TRBJ2-5; the D gene is possibly TRBD1 (6 bases). The CDR3 is 15 residues long. From germline, CDR1 is SGHRS and CDR2 YFSETQ. V was clipped by 1 base and J by 2 bases, with 12 bases between them. The CDR3 DNA reads TGCGCCAGCAGCTTGATCCAGGACAGACAAGAGACCCAGTACTTC. As protein: CASSLIQDRQETQYF.

The chain uses TRBV7-9 and TRBJ1-2; possible D gene TRBD1, 6 bases. Trimming left V 7 bases short and J 8 bases short, with 14 bases between. CDR3 length: 12 amino acids. Germline V gene data show CDR1 as SEHNR and CDR2 as FQNEAQ (reference sequence). The CDR3 coding sequence is TGTGCCAGCACCCTTCTACAGGGCGGCTACACCTTC. Its translation is CASTLLQGGYTF.

The chain uses TRBV5-4 and TRBJ2-2; unclear D gene. Trimming removed 0 bases from V and 4 bases from J, with 10 bases in between. Germline loops: CDR1 SGHNT, CDR2 YYREEE (reference sequence). The CDR3 runs 15 residues. CDR3 nucleotides: TGTGCCAGCAGCTTGGTACCCACCCTCACCGGGGAGCTGTTTTTT. Translated, it gives CASSLVPTLTGELFF.

The chain uses TRBV3-1 and TRBJ1-5; D is ambiguous. Per germline, CDR1 LGHDT and CDR2 YNNKEL (reference sequence). CDR3 length: 15 amino acids. Trimming took 4 bases from V and 4 from J, leaving 14 bases between them. The CDR3 region has the DNA TGTGCCAGCAGCCTTCACGCGGGAGGGAATCAGCCCCAGCATTTT. It is translated as CASSLHAGGNQPQHF. The full variable domain, completed using reference TRBV3-1 and TRBJ1-5, is DTAVSQTPKYLVTQMGNDKSIKCEQNLGHDTMYWYKQDSKKFLKIMFSYNNKELIINETVPNRFSPKSPDKAHLNLHINSLELGDSAVYFCASSLHAGGNQPQHFGDGTRLSIL.

The chain carries TRBV25-1 and TRBJ1-3; D is uncertain. Trimming left V 2 bases short and J 0 bases short, with 5 bases between. Per the germline V gene, CDR1 is MGHDK and CDR2 is SYGVNS. CDR3 length equals 14 residues. The CDR3 sequence: CASSEERSGNTIYF. In nucleotides, the CDR3 is TGTGCCAGCAGTGAAGAACGCTCTGGAAACACCATATATTTT. Full variable domain (outside the CDR3, taken from reference TRBV25-1 and TRBJ1-3): EADIYQTPRYLVIGTGKKITLECSQTMGHDKMYWYQQDPGMELHLIHYSYGVNSTEKGDLSSESTVSRIRTEHFPLTLESARPSHTSQYLCASSEERSGNTIYFGEGSWLTVV.

The chain is built from TRBV27 and TRBJ1-6, with D maybe TRBD1 (5 bases). The germline gives CDR1 MNHEY, CDR2 SMNVEV (reference sequence). V was trimmed by 3 bases and J by 5 bases, leaving 8 bases between them. The CDR3 loop spans 14 amino acids. CDR3 bases: TGTGCCAGCAGTTTGATGGGGCATAATTCACCCCTCCACTTT. This gives the protein CASSLMGHNSPLHF.

V gene TRBV15 combines with J gene TRBJ2-5; 7 positions agree with TRBD2. The CDR3 contains 19 residues. V trimming: 0 bases; J trimming: 3 bases; junction bases outside the gene matches: 16. Germline V gives CDR1 LNHNV, CDR2 YYDKDF (reference sequence). Here the CDR3 reads CATSRDLRFGGRGEETQYF. The CDR3 nucleotides are TGTGCCACCAGCAGAGATCTAAGGTTCGGAGGCCGGGGGGAAGAGACCCAGTACTTC.

V gene TRBV7-8 combines with J gene TRBJ2-5; 8 bases fit TRBD1. Germline trimming cut 3 bases from V and 5 bases from J; bases unmatched to any gene: 2. The CDR3 runs to 13 residues. In germline, CDR1 is SGHVS, CDR2 FQNEAQ. The CDR3 nucleotides are TGTGCCAGCAGCTTCCACAGGGGGGAGACCCAGTACTTC. Its protein is CASSFHRGETQYF.

V is TRBV15 and J is TRBJ2-3, with TRBD1 matching over 9 bases. This CDR3 is 16 amino acids long. Per the germline V gene, CDR1 is LNHNV and CDR2 is YYDKDF (reference sequence). V lost 4 bases, J lost 6 bases, and 11 bases stayed unmatched. In nucleotides, the CDR3 is TGTGCCACCAGCACCTACAGGGGGCGAGGGGTGGATACGCAGTATTTT. Translation: CATSTYRGRGVDTQYF.

This clonotype appeared once. The DNA of the CDR3 is TGCGCCAGCAGCTTGGATCCTAGCGGGGTGAATGAGCAGTTCTTC. The encoded protein is CASSLDPSGVNEQFF. The rearrangement joins TRBV5-1 to TRBJ2-1; 9 positions agree with TRBD2. Germline loops: CDR1 SGHRS, CDR2 YFSETQ. The CDR3 is 15 residues long. J was trimmed by 7 bases and V by 0 bases; bases with no gene match: 5.

The V and J genes are TRBV9 and TRBJ2-1; TRBD2 agrees at 7 bases. The germline V gene encodes CDR1 SGDLS and CDR2 YYNGEE. After removal of 6 bases from V and 5 bases from J, the junction contained 8 bases not matched to a gene. The CDR3 is 14 residues long. The CDR3: CASTEGLVHNEQFF. DNA for the CDR3: TGTGCCAGCACTGAAGGACTAGTCCACAATGAGCAGTTCTTC.

The chain recombines TRBV5-4 with TRBJ2-1; 8 bases match TRBD2. The germline V gene encodes CDR1 SGHNT and CDR2 YYREEE (reference sequence). With 0 bases clipped from V and 5 bases from J, the junction kept 10 bases outside the gene matches. There are 17 residues in the CDR3. This CDR3 is CASSLEAGATDHNEQFF. The CDR3 region has the DNA TGTGCCAGCAGCTTGGAAGCGGGGGCCACCGACCACAATGAGCAGTTCTTC.

V and J are TRBV6-2 or TRBV6-3 and TRBJ1-5; D remains unclear. The CDR3 runs 13 residues. Germline values: CDR1 MNHEY, CDR2 SVGEGT. Trimming pared 2 bases from V and 3 bases from J, leaving 5 bases between. The CDR3 DNA reads TGTGCCAGCAGTTACCAGGACAATCAGCCCCAGCATTTT. It is translated as CASSYQDNQPQHF.

The V call is TRBV5-4, the J call TRBJ2-3; no clear D. The germline gives CDR1 SGHNT, CDR2 YYREEE (reference sequence). This CDR3 contains 14 residues. Trimming stripped 4 bases from V and 1 base from J, with 10 bases between. CDR3 amino acids: CASSPRQRTDTQYF. Here the CDR3 DNA reads TGTGCCAGCAGCCCTCGCCAGCGCACAGATACGCAGTATTTT.

The chain links TRBV14 to TRBJ2-7, with D unclear. Germline V gives CDR1 SGHDN, CDR2 FVKESK. This CDR3 has 13 residues. V was cut by 1 base and J by 4 bases, with 8 bases left in between. The CDR3 DNA follows: TGTGCCAGCAGCCAAGGAATATGGTACGAGCAGTACTTC. Translation gives CASSQGIWYEQYF. The variable domain in full, completed from reference TRBV14 and TRBJ2-7, reads EAGVTQFPSHSVIEKGQTVTLRCDPISGHDNLYWYRRVMGKEIKFLLHFVKESKQDESGMPNNRFLAERTGGTYSTLKVQPAELEDSGVYFCASSQGIWYEQYFGPGTRLTVT.

This chain uses TRBV29-1 with TRBJ2-1, with D tentatively TRBD1 or TRBD2 (5 bases each). This CDR3 region has 13 residues. Germline CDR1 reads SQVTM; CDR2 reads ANQGSEA. V gave up 4 bases and J gave up 4 bases, with 11 bases separating them. CDR3 nucleotide sequence: TGCAGCGTTGGGGGGTATTCTTACAATGAGCAGTTCTTC. Protein product: CSVGGYSYNEQFF.

The chain uses TRBV20-1 and TRBJ1-2; D call uncertain. CDR1 and CDR2 from the germline V gene are DFQATT and SNEGSKA (reference sequence). This CDR3 is 12 amino acids long. Trimming pared 3 bases from V and 6 bases from J, leaving 11 bases between. CDR3 in DNA: TGCAGTGCTAGGGTGAGAGTTGATGGCTACACCTTC. This gives the protein CSARVRVDGYTF.